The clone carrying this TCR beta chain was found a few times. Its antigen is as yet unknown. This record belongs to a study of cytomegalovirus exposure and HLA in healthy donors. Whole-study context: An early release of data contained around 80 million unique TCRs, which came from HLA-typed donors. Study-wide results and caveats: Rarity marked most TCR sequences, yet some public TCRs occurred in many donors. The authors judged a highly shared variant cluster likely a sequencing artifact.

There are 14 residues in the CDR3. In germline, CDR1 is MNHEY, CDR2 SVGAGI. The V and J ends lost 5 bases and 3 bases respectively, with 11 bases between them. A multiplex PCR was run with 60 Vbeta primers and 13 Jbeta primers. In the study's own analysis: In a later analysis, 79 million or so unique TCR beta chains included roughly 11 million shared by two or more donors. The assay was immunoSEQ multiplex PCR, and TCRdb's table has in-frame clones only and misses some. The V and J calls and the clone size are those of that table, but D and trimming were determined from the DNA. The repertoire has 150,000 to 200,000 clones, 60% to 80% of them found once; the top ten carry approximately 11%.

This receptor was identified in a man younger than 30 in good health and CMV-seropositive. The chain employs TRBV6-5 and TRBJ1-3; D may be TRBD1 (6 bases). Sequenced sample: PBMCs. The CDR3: CASSPGHSGNTIYF. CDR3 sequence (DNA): TGTGCCAGCAGTCCGGGACATAGTGGAAACACCATATATTTT.